Following are 22 T cell receptor beta chains from one sample sequenced in a study of blood T cell repertoires in COVID-19. The repertoire was sequenced with immunoSEQ multiplex PCR; TCRdb's copy has only in-frame clones and lacks some. Here the sample spans roughly 73,000 clones, roughly 82% being singletons. The material sequenced was peripheral blood. Receptors were obtained from a woman aged 55 to 70 with acute or convalescent COVID-19.

V gene TRBV12-5 combines with J gene TRBJ2-7, with TRBD2 identical over 12 bases. V shed 1 base, J shed 2 bases, and the junction held 0 bases outside the gene matches. The germline V gene encodes CDR1 LGHNT and CDR2 FRNRAP. The CDR3 is 15 residues long. For the CDR3, the DNA is TGTGCTAGTGGTTTGGGACTAGCGGGGGCCTACGAGCAGTACTTC. Its translation: CASGLGLAGAYEQYF.

The V gene is TRBV28, the J gene TRBJ1-2; perhaps TRBD1 as D (5 bases). This CDR3 is 15 amino acids long. Germline V gene sequence: CDR1 MDHEN, CDR2 SYDVKM. Trimming removed 5 bases at V and 2 bases at J, with 15 bases between. The CDR3 loop is CASSEQVAPNYGYTF. The CDR3 region has the DNA TGTGCCAGCAGTGAACAGGTTGCGCCAAACTATGGCTACACCTTC.

The chain links TRBV19 to TRBJ2-3, with 13 bases fitting TRBD2. Trimming removed 5 bases from V and 5 bases from J; junction bases left unmatched: 7. The germline V gene encodes CDR1 LNHDA and CDR2 SQIVND (reference sequence). The CDR3 loop spans 16 amino acids. DNA of the CDR3: TGTGCCAGTAGTCTGGCAGGACTAGCGGGAGTAGATACGCAGTATTTT. Its protein product is CASSLAGLAGVDTQYF. Variable domain in full (rest from reference TRBV19 and TRBJ2-3): DGGITQSPKYLFRKEGQNVTLSCEQNLNHDAMYWYRQDPGQGLRLIYYSQIVNDFQKGDIAEGYSVSREKKESFPLTVTSAQKNPTAFYLCASSLAGLAGVDTQYFGPGTRLTVL.

The chain employs TRBV29-1 and TRBJ2-7; 7 positions match TRBD1. Germline V gene lookup returns CDR1 SQVTM and CDR2 ANQGSEA. The CDR3 is 14 residues long. The J segment lost 5 bases and the V segment lost 5 bases, leaving 12 bases of the junction unmatched. The CDR3 nucleotides read TGCAGCGTTAAACAGACAGGGCCAATCGACGAGCAGTACTTC. Its translation: CSVKQTGPIDEQYF.

The V gene is TRBV30, the J gene TRBJ1-2; 7 positions agree with TRBD1. The V and J ends lost 7 bases and 0 bases, in that order; junction bases with no gene match: 5. The CDR3 sequence is 13 residues long. From germline, CDR1 is GTSNPN and CDR2 SVGIG (reference sequence). CDR3 loop: CASGQVANYGYTF. Written as DNA, the CDR3 is TGTGCCTCCGGACAGGTGGCTAACTATGGCTACACCTTC.

The chain uses TRBV30 and TRBJ1-4; 8 bases map to TRBD1. Germline trimming cut 3 bases from V and 8 bases from J; bases unmatched to any gene: 11. Germline V gene data show CDR1 as GTSNPN and CDR2 as SVGIG (reference sequence). CDR3 length: 15 residues. CDR3 residues: CAWREVRGRFEKLFF. The CDR3 coding sequence is TGTGCCTGGAGGGAGGTCAGGGGGCGGTTCGAAAAACTGTTTTTT.

CDR3 region: CASSPPHRGGNQPQHF. Here the CDR3 DNA reads TGTGCCAGCAGTCCGCCCCACAGGGGCGGCAATCAGCCCCAGCATTTT. The rearrangement joins TRBV28 to TRBJ1-5, with 7 bases aligning to TRBD1. Germline trimming cut 5 bases from V and 2 bases from J; bases unmatched to any gene: 9. In germline, CDR1 is MDHEN, CDR2 SYDVKM. There are 16 residues in the CDR3.

V is TRBV9 and J is TRBJ1-3; D uncertain. This CDR3 is built from 15 residues. Trimming pared 1 base from V and 3 bases from J, leaving 11 bases between. Germline V gene sequence: CDR1 SGDLS, CDR2 YYNGEE. This CDR3 reads CASSVQSGSGNTIYF. For the CDR3, the DNA is TGTGCCAGCAGCGTACAGTCTGGGAGTGGAAACACCATATATTTT.

This clone came up once. J is TRBJ1-1 and V is TRBV5-5; possible D gene TRBD1, 5 bases. V was trimmed by 4 bases and J by 1 base, leaving 14 bases between them. This CDR3 region has 15 residues. Germline V gives CDR1 SGHKS, CDR2 YYEKEE (reference sequence). CDR3 in amino acids: CASSQHGHKNTEAFF. The CDR3 DNA is TGTGCCAGCAGCCAGCACGGACATAAGAACACTGAAGCTTTCTTT.

The CDR3 is CASSIRGQGRGQPQHF. The DNA of the CDR3 is TGTGCCAGTAGTATAAGGGGCCAGGGAAGGGGTCAGCCCCAGCATTTT. The chain employs TRBV19 and TRBJ1-5; D may be TRBD1 (5 bases). Germline V CDR1 and CDR2: LNHDA, SQIVND (reference sequence). The CDR3 contains 16 residues. Trimming took off 2 bases at V and 6 bases at J, with 17 bases between the two ends.

The chain employs TRBV11-1 and TRBJ2-7, with D possibly being TRBD1 (5 bases). CDR3 length: 16 residues. Looked up from germline, CDR1 is SGHAT and CDR2 is FQDESV (reference sequence). Trimming removed 5 bases at V and 3 bases at J, with 20 bases between. For the CDR3, the DNA is TGTGCCAGCAGCCCCAGTCAGACAGAGAGAGACTACGAGCAGTACTTC. It translates to CASSPSQTERDYEQYF. Based on the CDR3 plus reference TRBV11-1 and TRBJ2-7, the full variable domain is EAEVAQSPRYKITEKSQAVAFWCDPISGHATLYWYRQILGQGPELLVQFQDESVVDDSQLPKDRFSAERLKGVDSTLKIQPAELGDSAMYLCASSPSQTERDYEQYFGPGTRLTVT.

CDR3 in DNA: TGCGCCAGCAGCGCGAGGGGTTTGGGGACAGAATCTTATGGCTACACCTTC. Translating gives CASSARGLGTESYGYTF. The rearrangement joins TRBV5-1 to TRBJ1-2, with 7 bases that match TRBD1. The CDR3 has 17 amino acids. V lost 4 bases, J lost 5 bases, and 17 bases stayed unmatched. In germline, CDR1 is SGHRS, CDR2 YFSETQ. Together with reference TRBV5-1 and TRBJ1-2, the CDR3 gives the full variable domain: KAGVTQTPRYLIKTRGQQVTLSCSPISGHRSVSWYQQTPGQGLQFLFEYFSETQRNKGNFPGRFSGRQFSNSRSEMNVSTLELGDSALYLCASSARGLGTESYGYTFGSGTRLTVV.

This clone was recorded only once. The rearrangement links TRBV27 to TRBJ2-3, with 9 nucleotides matching TRBD2. V dropped 6 bases and J dropped 2; count of bases not matched to a gene: 9. CDR1 is MNHEY, CDR2 SMNVEV, per germline (reference sequence). The CDR3 covers 16 residues. This CDR3 reads CASSPRVAGATDTQYF. CDR3 sequence (DNA): TGTGCCAGCAGCCCCCGGGTAGCGGGGGCCACAGATACGCAGTATTTT.

J is TRBJ2-5 and V is TRBV7-2, with 7 bases aligning to TRBD2. CDR1 SGHTA and CDR2 FQGNSA come from the germline V gene. This CDR3 region has 16 residues. V dropped 6 bases and J dropped 3; count of bases not matched to a gene: 13. The CDR3 bases are TGTGCCAGCAGGATTGGCTGGTGGGGGACTAAAGAGACCCAGTACTTC. Protein sequence: CASRIGWWGTKETQYF.

The chain carries TRBV6-5 and TRBJ1-1; perhaps TRBD1 as D (5 bases). Per germline, CDR1 MNHEY and CDR2 SVGAGI. Trimming removed 8 bases at V and 4 bases at J, with 11 bases between. The CDR3 length is 12 residues. The CDR3 DNA reads TGTGCCAGCGGCGGGGCTACCACTGAAGCTTTCTTT. It specifies CASGGATTEAFF.

The chain recombines TRBV5-1 with TRBJ2-5, with 9 bases lining up with TRBD1. CDR3 length: 16 residues. Germline CDR1 SGHRS, CDR2 YFSETQ. Losses at the gene ends were 4 bases for V and 5 bases for J; bases not matched to a gene: 12. CDR3 in amino acids: CASSQDRGITSETQYF. For the CDR3, the DNA is TGCGCCAGCAGCCAGGACAGGGGCATAACAAGTGAGACCCAGTACTTC.

The gene calls are TRBV5-1 and TRBJ1-2; D possibly corresponds to TRBD1 (6 bases). V lost 0 bases and J lost 4, with 7 bases in between. The CDR3 is made up of 13 amino acids. Germline CDR1 is SGHRS and CDR2 is YFSETQ. CDR3 in amino acids: CASSLGQVYGYTF. The DNA for the CDR3 is TGCGCCAGCAGCTTGGGACAGGTCTATGGCTACACCTTC.

This chain joins TRBV11-2 and TRBJ1-1; 7 bases align to TRBD1. This CDR3 spans 15 amino acids. Trimming removed 1 base from V and 1 base from J; junction bases left unmatched: 3. In germline, CDR1 is SGHAT, CDR2 FQNNGV. The CDR3 bases are TGTGCCAGCAGCTTAGGGGGACAGAGGAACACTGAAGCTTTCTTT. It codes for CASSLGGQRNTEAFF.

The gene calls are TRBV7-6 and TRBJ1-5, with D maybe TRBD1 (5 bases). Trimming shortened V by 3 bases and J by 3 bases, and 6 bases separated the two germline ends. Germline V lookup: CDR1 SGHVS, CDR2 FNYEAQ. There are 13 residues in the CDR3. CDR3 in amino acids: CASSLGLNQPQHF. CDR3 nucleotide sequence: TGTGCCAGCAGCTTGGGGCTCAATCAGCCCCAGCATTTT. Full variable domain (outside the CDR3, taken from reference TRBV7-6 and TRBJ1-5): GAGVSQSPRYKVTKRGQDVALRCDPISGHVSLYWYRQALGQGPEFLTYFNYEAQQDKSGLPNDRFSAERPEGSISTLTIQRTEQRDSAMYRCASSLGLNQPQHFGDGTRLSIL.

The chain joins TRBV12-3 or TRBV12-4 to TRBJ1-1, with D perhaps matching TRBD1 (5 bases). This CDR3 region has 11 residues. V was trimmed by 3 bases and J by 8 bases, leaving 7 bases between them. The CDR3 protein is CASSFDSEAFF. In nucleotides, the CDR3 is TGTGCCAGCAGTTTTGACAGCGAAGCTTTCTTT.

The V and J genes are TRBV6-6 and TRBJ1-5, with D maybe TRBD1 (6 bases). Germline loops: CDR1 MNHNY, CDR2 SVGAGI (reference sequence). The CDR3 consists of 15 residues. Trimming removed 2 bases at V and 4 bases at J, with 12 bases between. CDR3 sequence reads: CASSYLGQGNQPQHF. Here the CDR3 DNA reads TGTGCCAGCAGTTACCTGGGGCAGGGGAATCAGCCCCAGCATTTT.

J is TRBJ2-5 and V is TRBV24-1; 7 nucleotides align to TRBD1. Germline values: CDR1 KGHDR, CDR2 SFDVKD. The CDR3 length is 16 residues. V shed 1 base and J 1 base; nucleotides not matched to a gene: 5. The CDR3 sequence: CATSDFKQGRQETQYF. DNA for the CDR3: TGTGCCACCAGTGATTTTAAACAGGGGCGCCAAGAGACCCAGTACTTC.